These 18 T cell receptor beta chains came from one sample sequenced in a study of blood T cell repertoires in COVID-19 (dated by TCRdb to about 2020). The method was the immunoSEQ multiplex PCR assay. TCRdb took this table from immuneACCESS and kept in-frame rearrangements with V and J called. Such tables lack part of the clones; where checked against another copy, unresolved V genes explain under half of the gap, and the rest is unexplained. This sample comprises some 100,000 clones, about 90% of them detected only once. The top ten clones comprise approximately 1.1% of the sample. The sequencing sample was made of peripheral blood. All receptors derive from a human donor in a cohort sampled during active COVID-19.

The genes are TRBV2 and TRBJ2-2, with 10 bases lining up with TRBD1. The trim removed 6 bases at V and 5 bases at J, leaving 6 bases unmatched. Germline V gives CDR1 SNHLY, CDR2 FYNNEI. The CDR3 is made up of 15 amino acids. CDR3 bases: TGTGCCAGCAGGGACGACAGGGGGCGGACCGGGGAGCTGTTTTTT. Translation gives CASRDDRGRTGELFF.

J is TRBJ2-5 and V is TRBV19, with TRBD2 as a possible D gene (5 bases). The CDR3 spans 15 residues. V lost 5 bases and J 0 bases, leaving 13 bases between the germline ends. Germline assignment: CDR1 LNHDA and CDR2 SQIVND (reference sequence). CDR3 loop: CASSRREPYQETQYF. CDR3 coding DNA: TGTGCCAGTAGTCGCCGGGAACCCTACCAAGAGACCCAGTACTTC.

V usage is TRBV19 and J usage is TRBJ1-5; weak D call: TRBD1 (5 bases). CDR3 length: 16 residues. V lost 5 bases and J lost 4, with 18 bases in between. Germline assignment: CDR1 LNHDA and CDR2 SQIVND (reference sequence). The CDR3 DNA sequence: TGTGCCAGTAGTGCCAGGGACTGGGGGGTTAATCAGCCCCAGCATTTT. Its protein product is CASSARDWGVNQPQHF.

The DNA for the CDR3 is TGCAGTGCTGCACCCCACTTCGAGCAGTACTTC. It translates to CSAAPHFEQYF. The V call is TRBV20-1, the J call TRBJ2-7; D is uncertain. Looked up from germline, CDR1 is DFQATT and CDR2 is SNEGSKA (reference sequence). This CDR3 comprises 11 residues. Between the trimmed V and J ends, which lost 5 bases and 6 bases, there was a span of 11 bases.

The chain employs TRBV10-3 and TRBJ1-1; possible D gene TRBD1, 6 bases. CDR3 length equals 14 residues. Germline values: CDR1 ENHRY, CDR2 SYGVKD. Between the trimmed V and J ends, which lost 7 bases and 2 bases, there was a span of 14 bases. In nucleotides, the CDR3 is TGTGCCATCACCGAGACAGGATCAAACACTGAAGCTTTCTTT. As protein: CAITETGSNTEAFF.

This chain connects TRBV5-4 to TRBJ1-1, with a tentative D call TRBD1 (6 bases). The CDR3 covers 17 residues. Germline V lookup: CDR1 SGHNT, CDR2 YYREEE (reference sequence). Between the trimmed V and J ends, which lost 4 bases and 0 bases, there was a span of 19 bases. CDR3 sequence (DNA): TGTGCCAGCAGCAGGGGGGGAGGGGTGAAGATGAACACTGAAGCTTTCTTT. Translating it yields CASSRGGGVKMNTEAFF.

Only a few counts were recorded for this clone. The chain combines TRBV2 with TRBJ1-5, with D perhaps TRBD1 (5 bases). The CDR3 runs 13 residues. CDR1 is SNHLY and CDR2 is FYNNEI in the germline V gene. V lost 6 bases, J lost 9 bases, and 15 bases lay in between. CDR3 loop: CASSVDSTGPQHF. CDR3 coding DNA: TGTGCCAGCAGCGTCGACAGCACAGGGCCCCAGCATTTT.

This chain links TRBV15 with TRBJ2-5; no clear D. This CDR3 has 13 amino acids. CDR1 and CDR2 from the germline V gene are LNHNV and YYDKDF (reference sequence). V shed 2 bases and J shed 5 bases, with 9 bases lying between them. The CDR3, as DNA: TGTGCCACCAGCAGAACTGTCCTGGAGACCCAGTACTTC. Encoded protein: CATSRTVLETQYF.

This sequence joins TRBV7-9 and TRBJ2-3, with 11 positions matching TRBD2. The germline CDR1 and CDR2 sequences are SEHNR and FQNEAQ (reference sequence). The CDR3 runs 18 residues. Losses at the gene ends were 3 bases for V and 2 bases for J; bases not matched to a gene: 10. The CDR3 coding sequence is TGTGCCAGCAGCTTGCCCCCTCGACTAGCGGGGAACACAGATACGCAGTATTTT. Its protein product is CASSLPPRLAGNTDTQYF.

The chain couples TRBV27 to TRBJ1-1; 12 positions match TRBD1. The CDR3 is made up of 18 amino acids. The J segment lost 2 bases and the V segment lost 6 bases, leaving 13 bases of the junction unmatched. From germline, CDR1 is MNHEY and CDR2 SMNVEV (reference sequence). As DNA, the CDR3 is TGTGCCAGCAGCCAAAAGGGACAGGGGGCTGGATTTAACACTGAAGCTTTCTTT. The encoded protein is CASSQKGQGAGFNTEAFF.

The chain links TRBV7-3 to TRBJ2-7, with 13 bases that match TRBD2. The CDR3 has 14 amino acids. In germline, CDR1 is SGHTA, CDR2 FQGTGA. The junction had 9 bases not matched to a gene; V was cut back by 5 bases and J by 11 bases. This CDR3 reads CASSVGLAGSSKYF. In DNA, the CDR3 is TGTGCCAGCAGCGTGGGACTAGCGGGATCGTCGAAGTACTTC.

This rearrangement joins TRBV19 to TRBJ1-6; tentative D call: TRBD1 (5 bases). V gave up 2 bases and J gave up 6 bases, with 8 bases separating them. Germline CDR1 and CDR2: LNHDA and SQIVND (reference sequence). The CDR3 has 14 amino acids. In DNA form, the CDR3 reads TGTGCCAGTAGTATACGTAGGGGTAATTCACCCCTCCACTTT. Translating it yields CASSIRRGNSPLHF.

This clone was picked up a small number of times. This chain uses TRBV5-4 with TRBJ2-7; 7 nucleotides line up with TRBD2. The CDR3 has 14 residues. Germline V gives CDR1 SGHNT, CDR2 YYREEE (reference sequence). J was trimmed by 0 bases and V by 1 base; bases with no gene match: 1. CDR3: CASSLSGNSYEQYF. The DNA for the CDR3 is TGTGCCAGCAGCTTGAGCGGGAACTCCTACGAGCAGTACTTC.

The J gene is TRBJ2-7, the V gene TRBV5-4, with 8 bases aligning to TRBD2. V trimming: 0 bases; J trimming: 6 bases; junction bases outside the gene matches: 5. This CDR3 is built from 14 residues. CDR1 and CDR2 (germline): SGHNT, YYREEE (reference sequence). In nucleotides, the CDR3 is TGTGCCAGCAGCTTGGCGGGGGGGGCGTTCGAGCAGTACTTC. It translates to CASSLAGGAFEQYF.

The CDR3 loop reads CATRGTRETQYF. The CDR3 DNA reads as TGTGCCACCCGGGGGACTCGAGAGACCCAGTACTTC. This chain joins TRBV24-1 and TRBJ2-5, with D perhaps matching TRBD2 (6 bases). This CDR3 is built from 12 residues. The germline V gene has CDR1 KGHDR and CDR2 SFDVKD. The V end was cut by 9 bases, the J end by 4 bases, with 11 bases between.

A note on this clone: Different DNA sequences within this sample yield the same CDR3. CDR3 sequence (DNA): TGTGCCAGCTCACAAGACAGGAACACTGAAGCTTTCTTT. Encoded protein: CASSQDRNTEAFF. This sequence joins TRBV18 and TRBJ1-1; D perhaps matches TRBD1 (5 bases). V was clipped by 4 bases and J by 1 base, with 7 bases between them. The CDR3 sequence is 13 residues long. Germline CDR1 KGHSH, CDR2 LQKENI.

The V and J genes are TRBV7-2 and TRBJ2-3; no clear D gene. Germline CDR1 and CDR2: SGHTA and FQGNSA. CDR3 length: 15 amino acids. V was trimmed by 0 bases and J by 2 bases, leaving 9 bases between them. CDR3 sequence: CASSLAARVTDTQYF. The CDR3 nucleotides read TGTGCCAGCAGCTTAGCGGCTAGAGTCACAGATACGCAGTATTTT. Variable domain in full (rest from reference TRBV7-2 and TRBJ2-3): GAGVSQSPSNKVTEKGKDVELRCDPISGHTALYWYRQSLGQGLEFLIYFQGNSAPDKSGLPSDRFSAERTGGSVSTLTIQRTQQEDSAVYLCASSLAARVTDTQYFGPGTRLTVL.

J is TRBJ2-7 and V is TRBV7-7; 7 bases line up with TRBD2. Germline CDR1 and CDR2: SSHAT and FNYEAQ (reference sequence). There are 14 residues in the CDR3. The V gene end was trimmed by 5 bases and the J gene end by 2 bases; junction bases not matched to a gene: 6. DNA of the CDR3: TGTGCCAGCAGCCAAGCGGGACGACCCTACGAGCAGTACTTC. This translates into CASSQAGRPYEQYF.